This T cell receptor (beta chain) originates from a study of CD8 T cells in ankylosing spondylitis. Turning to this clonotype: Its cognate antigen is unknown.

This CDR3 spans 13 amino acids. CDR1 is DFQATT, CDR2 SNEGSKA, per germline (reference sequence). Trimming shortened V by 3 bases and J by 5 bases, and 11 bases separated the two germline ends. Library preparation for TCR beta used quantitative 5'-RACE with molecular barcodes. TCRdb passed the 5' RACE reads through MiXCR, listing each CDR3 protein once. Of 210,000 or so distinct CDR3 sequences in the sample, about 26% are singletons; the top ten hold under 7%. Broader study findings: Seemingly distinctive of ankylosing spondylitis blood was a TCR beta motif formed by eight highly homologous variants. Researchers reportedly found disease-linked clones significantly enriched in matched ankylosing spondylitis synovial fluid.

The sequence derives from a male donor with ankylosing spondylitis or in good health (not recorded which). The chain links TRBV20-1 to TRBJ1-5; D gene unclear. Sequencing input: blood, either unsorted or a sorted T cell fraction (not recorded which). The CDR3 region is CSASTKADQPQHF. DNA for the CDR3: TGCAGTGCTAGTACCAAGGCAGATCAGCCCCAGCATTTT.